One sample yielded the 21 T cell receptor beta chains listed below, sequenced in a study of beta chain features in type 1 diabetes. Overall study findings and caveats: All four CD4+ subsets from Type 1 diabetes patients carried moderately but significantly shorter TCRB CDR3s.

Sequenced material consisted of expressed TCRB transcripts (all of the isolated RNA was reverse transcribed). Using immunoSEQ multiplex PCR, the repertoire was profiled, and TCRdb retains in-frame clones only, with some absent. The sample lists over 300,000 clones; about a tenth were seen once. Their target antigens are unknown. The sequenced material came from central memory CD4+ T cells from blood. These receptors were collected from a man aged 25-40 years with type 1 diabetes.

This clone has just a few counts. The V call is TRBV7-2, the J call TRBJ1-5; D ambiguous. Per the germline V gene, CDR1 is SGHTA and CDR2 is FQGNSA. The ends were cut back, 3 bases at V and 3 bases at J, with 3 bases in the middle. The CDR3 loop spans 12 amino acids. CDR3 DNA sequence: TGTGCCAGCAGCTTTCCCAATCAGCCCCAGCATTTT. Translated: CASSFPNQPQHF.

A few counts support this clone. The chain employs TRBV7-2 and TRBJ2-3; D possibly uses TRBD1 or TRBD2 (5 bases each). The ends were cut back, 8 bases at V and 2 bases at J, with 14 bases in the middle. The CDR3 covers 14 residues. Germline lookup yields CDR1 SGHTA and CDR2 FQGNSA. CDR3 sequence (DNA): TGTGCCAGCCGAGAGGGGCTAGCCACAGATACGCAGTATTTT. Residues: CASREGLATDTQYF. Full variable domain (rest looked up from reference TRBV7-2 and TRBJ2-3): GAGVSQSPSNKVTEKGKDVELRCDPISGHTALYWYRQSLGQGLEFLIYFQGNSAPDKSGLPSDRFSAERTGGSVSTLTIQRTQQEDSAVYLCASREGLATDTQYFGPGTRLTVL.

This chain joins TRBV9 and TRBJ1-4; 9 bases are a match to TRBD1. J was trimmed by 5 bases and V by 4 bases; bases with no gene match: 12. The CDR3 covers 17 residues. Germline assignment: CDR1 SGDLS and CDR2 YYNGEE. CDR3 nucleotides: TGTGCCAGCAGCCTAGGGGCGGGACAGGGCTCAAATGAAAAACTGTTTTTT. Translation: CASSLGAGQGSNEKLFF.

This clone was found a few times. This sequence joins TRBV7-9 and TRBJ1-2; 7 nucleotides line up with TRBD1. The CDR3 has 15 amino acids. Germline assignment: CDR1 SEHNR and CDR2 FQNEAQ (reference sequence). With 1 base clipped from V and 4 bases from J, the junction kept 6 bases outside the gene matches. The CDR3 sequence: CASSLEGQNTYGYTF. For the CDR3, the DNA is TGTGCCAGCAGCTTAGAGGGACAGAATACCTATGGCTACACCTTC.

The V and J genes are TRBV5-1 and TRBJ1-1, with TRBD1 matching over 9 bases. Germline V gives CDR1 SGHRS, CDR2 YFSETQ. The V gene end was trimmed by 4 bases and the J gene end by 6 bases; junction bases not matched to a gene: 13. The CDR3 spans 16 residues. The CDR3 loop reads CASSRTQGAGDAEAFF. In DNA, the CDR3 is TGCGCCAGCAGCCGTACACAGGGGGCGGGTGACGCTGAAGCTTTCTTT.

V is TRBV5-6 and J is TRBJ1-2; a weak D match, TRBD1 (5 bases). V lost 4 bases, J lost 4 bases, and 14 bases lay in between. Germline V gene sequence: CDR1 SGHDT, CDR2 YYEEEE. This CDR3 has 14 residues. The CDR3 loop reads CASSAGRTVYGYTF. CDR3 DNA sequence: TGTGCCAGCAGCGCGGGACGCACTGTCTATGGCTACACCTTC.

The chain joins TRBV15 to TRBJ1-2; tentatively, D is TRBD1 (5 bases). The CDR3 has 15 amino acids. Germline V gene lookup returns CDR1 LNHNV and CDR2 YYDKDF (reference sequence). V shed 0 bases and J shed 1 base, with 9 bases lying between them. CDR3 loop: CATSRDRGNNYGYTF. The CDR3 DNA is TGTGCCACCAGCAGAGACCGGGGGAATAACTATGGCTACACCTTC.

Only a few counts were recorded for this clone. The chain combines TRBV5-1 with TRBJ1-1; D might be TRBD1 (5 bases). V lost 4 bases to trimming and J lost 1 base, with 14 bases between them. There are 15 residues in the CDR3. CDR1 is SGHRS, CDR2 YFSETQ, per germline. CDR3 loop: CASSQRGDWNTEAFF. Here the CDR3 DNA reads TGCGCCAGCAGCCAGAGGGGAGATTGGAACACTGAAGCTTTCTTT. The full variable domain, in which reference TRBV5-1 and TRBJ1-1 provide the parts outside the CDR3, is KAGVTQTPRYLIKTRGQQVTLSCSPISGHRSVSWYQQTPGQGLQFLFEYFSETQRNKGNFPGRFSGRQFSNSRSEMNVSTLELGDSALYLCASSQRGDWNTEAFFGQGTRLTVV.

The sample holds many counts of this clone. The gene calls are TRBV11-2 and TRBJ2-7; D not resolved. This CDR3 comprises 14 residues. Germline CDR1 SGHAT, CDR2 FQNNGV. Trimming cost V 6 bases and J 1 base, with 13 bases left between them. DNA for the CDR3: TGTGCCAGCAGTATTGGGGTTGGGTCCTACGAGCAGTACTTC. Protein: CASSIGVGSYEQYF.

A note on this clone: The junction shows a germline mismatch at one end, possibly a read error. The rearrangement joins TRBV7-9 to TRBJ1-6; 8 bases are shared with TRBD1. CDR3 length: 15 amino acids. CDR1 SEHNR and CDR2 FQNEAQ come from the germline V gene (reference sequence). The DNA for the CDR3 is TGCGCCAGCAGCCAAGATCTACAGGGGGATTCACCCCTCCACTTT. This codes for CASSQDLQGDSPLHF.

The chain has TRBV18 and TRBJ2-1; 8 bases line up with TRBD2. The V and J ends lost 3 bases and 3 bases, in that order; junction bases with no gene match: 1. Germline V lookup: CDR1 KGHSH, CDR2 LQKENI. The CDR3 consists of 14 residues. This CDR3 reads CASSPGTSYNEQFF. CDR3 nucleotides: TGTGCCAGCTCACCCGGGACTAGCTACAATGAGCAGTTCTTC.

This rearrangement joins TRBV18 to TRBJ2-2; TRBD1 might be the D (5 bases). The V gene lost 5 bases and the J gene lost 4 bases, with 11 bases spanning the gap. Germline V gene sequence: CDR1 KGHSH, CDR2 LQKENI. The CDR3 is 14 amino acids. The CDR3 nucleotides read TGTGCCAGCTCAGGTCAAGGGGCCACCGGGGAGCTGTTTTTT. Translation gives CASSGQGATGELFF.

The gene calls are TRBV28 and TRBJ2-3; D is unresolved. V shed 3 bases and J shed 10 bases, with 14 bases lying between them. Looked up from germline, CDR1 is MDHEN and CDR2 is SYDVKM. This CDR3 has 13 amino acids. CDR3 bases: TGTGCCAGCAGTTTGAACTGGGGTCGGGCGCAGTATTTT. It encodes CASSLNWGRAQYF.

There are a few counts of this clone. The chain employs TRBV14 and TRBJ1-3; unclear D gene. The CDR3 has 15 amino acids. The germline CDR1 and CDR2 sequences are SGHDN and FVKESK. Trimming took off 8 bases at V and 0 bases at J, with 14 bases between the two ends. The DNA for the CDR3 is TGTGCCAGCGGGAGAAGGACTCCCTCTGGAAACACCATATATTTT. Its translation is CASGRRTPSGNTIYF.

There are a few counts of this clone. This rearrangement joins TRBV18 to TRBJ1-2; perhaps TRBD1 as D (6 bases). The CDR3 extends over 14 amino acids. Trimming stripped 3 bases from V and 3 bases from J, with 11 bases between. Looked up from germline, CDR1 is KGHSH and CDR2 is LQKENI. This CDR3 is CASSPARTDYGYTF. As DNA, the CDR3 is TGTGCCAGCTCACCGGCTCGGACAGACTATGGCTACACCTTC.

As concerns this clone: Likely a read error: the CDR3 ends without its conserved phenylalanine or tryptophan. The DNA is left out, because the CDR3 cannot be placed on it with certainty; the CDR3 is given as TCRdb lists it. This rearrangement joins TRBV1 to TRBJ1-6. TRBV1 is a recognized pseudogene. The CDR3 has 10 amino acids, counting both end residues. The CDR3 is CTSSQVRAGL.

The rearrangement joins TRBV25-1 to TRBJ2-2; D is ambiguous. Trimming took 7 bases from V and 3 from J, leaving 15 bases between them. The CDR3 covers 15 residues. Germline assignment: CDR1 MGHDK and CDR2 SYGVNS. This CDR3 is CASKGFGFDTGELFF. CDR3 coding DNA: TGTGCCAGCAAGGGATTCGGCTTTGACACCGGGGAGCTGTTTTTT.

The chain couples TRBV7-9 to TRBJ2-7; 8 positions agree with TRBD1. Trimming cost V 0 bases and J 3 bases; bases outside gene matches: 7. CDR1 SEHNR and CDR2 FQNEAQ come from the germline V gene (reference sequence). The length of the CDR3 is 16 residues. CDR3 nucleotide sequence: TGTGCCAGCAGCTTAGCTTCACCCGGGACAGGCTACGAGCAGTACTTC. It translates to CASSLASPGTGYEQYF.

A few counts support this clone. V is TRBV18 and J is TRBJ1-2; D unresolved. Per the germline V gene, CDR1 is KGHSH and CDR2 is LQKENI. This CDR3 has 13 amino acids. Trimming left V 3 bases short and J 6 bases short, with 11 bases between. CDR3: CASSPFSTDGYTF. CDR3 coding DNA: TGTGCCAGCTCACCTTTCTCGACGGATGGCTACACCTTC.

In this sample, this clone turned up a few times. The chain has TRBV2 and TRBJ2-3; no clear D. V was trimmed by 6 bases and J by 0 bases, leaving 10 bases between them. CDR3 length equals 14 residues. The V gene's germline CDR1 is SNHLY and CDR2 FYNNEI. In DNA, the CDR3 is TGTGCCAGCAGGATGGTTGCTAGCACAGATACGCAGTATTTT. It translates to CASRMVASTDTQYF. The full variable domain, with the rest looked up from reference TRBV2 and TRBJ2-3, is EPEVTQTPSHQVTQMGQEVILRCVPISNHLYFYWYRQILGQKVEFLVSFYNNEISEKSEIFDDQFSVERPDGSNFTLKIRSTKLEDSAMYFCASRMVASTDTQYFGPGTRLTVL.

The chain links TRBV5-4 to TRBJ2-2; D not resolved. CDR1 SGHNT and CDR2 YYREEE come from the germline V gene (reference sequence). The germline V and J ends were trimmed by 4 bases and 0 bases, with 10 bases remaining between them. The CDR3 consists of 15 residues. CDR3 sequence reads: CASSRDATNTGELFF. DNA for the CDR3: TGTGCCAGCAGCCGAGACGCAACGAACACCGGGGAGCTGTTTTTT.